The source of this T cell receptor (beta chain) is a study of blood T cell repertoires in COVID-19. Overall study context: PBMCs, B-cell-depleted T cells, or T cells were the source of the cDNA or gDNA that made up the material.

Authors' methods: It was from reference gene primer amplification that nucleated cell counts were estimated. Here immunoSEQ multiplex PCR was the method, and the copy in TCRdb shows in-frame clones only, minus some. V and J calls and clone size are given by that table; D and trimming were obtained from the DNA. The data hold around 100,000 clones, with approximately 74% observed a single time. Recruited during active infection, patients (from Seattle) were subsequently followed longitudinally. This CDR3 spans 14 amino acids. Trimming cost V 3 bases and J 4 bases; bases outside gene matches: 5. Germline lookup yields CDR1 MDHEN and CDR2 SYDVKM.

The receptor was derived from a man in his 70s with COVID-19, enrolled during active disease. Sequenced: peripheral blood. This chain links TRBV28 with TRBJ2-7, with 8 bases that match TRBD2. In nucleotides, the CDR3 is TGTGCCAGCAGTTTCAGCGGGAGAGGGTACGAGCAGTACTTC. It encodes CASSFSGRGYEQYF.